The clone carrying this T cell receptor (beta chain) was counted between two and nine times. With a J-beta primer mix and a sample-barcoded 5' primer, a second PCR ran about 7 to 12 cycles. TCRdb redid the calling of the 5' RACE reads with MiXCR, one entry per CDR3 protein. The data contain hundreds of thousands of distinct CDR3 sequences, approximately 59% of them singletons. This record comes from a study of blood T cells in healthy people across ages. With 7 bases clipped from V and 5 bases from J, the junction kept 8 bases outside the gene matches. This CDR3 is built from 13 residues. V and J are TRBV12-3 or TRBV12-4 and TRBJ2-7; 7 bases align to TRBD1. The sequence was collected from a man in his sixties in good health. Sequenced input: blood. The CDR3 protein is CASTEGAVNEQYF. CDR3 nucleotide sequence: TGTGCCAGCACCGAGGGGGCAGTCAACGAGCAGTACTTC.